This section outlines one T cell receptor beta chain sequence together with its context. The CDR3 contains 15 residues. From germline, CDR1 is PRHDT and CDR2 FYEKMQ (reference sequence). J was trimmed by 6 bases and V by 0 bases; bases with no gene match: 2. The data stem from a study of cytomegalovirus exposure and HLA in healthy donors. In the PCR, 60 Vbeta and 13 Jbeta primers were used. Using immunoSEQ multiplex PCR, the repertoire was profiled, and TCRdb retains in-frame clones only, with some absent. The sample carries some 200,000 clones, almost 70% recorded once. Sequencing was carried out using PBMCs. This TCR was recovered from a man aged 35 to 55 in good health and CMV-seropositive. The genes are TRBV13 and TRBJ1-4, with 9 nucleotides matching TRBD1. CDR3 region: CASSLGDRGDEKLFF. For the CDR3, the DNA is TGTGCCAGCAGCTTAGGCGACAGGGGGGATGAAAAACTGTTTTTT. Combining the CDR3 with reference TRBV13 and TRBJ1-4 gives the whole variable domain AAGVIQSPRHLIKEKRETATLKCYPIPRHDTVYWYQQGPGQDPQFLISFYEKMQSDKGSIPDRFSAQQFSDYHSELNMSSLELGDSALYFCASSLGDRGDEKLFFGSGTQLSVL.